These T cell receptor beta chains were read from a single sample in a study of blood T cells in healthy people across ages. TCRdb reprocessed the 5' RACE reads with MiXCR, giving one entry per CDR3 protein. The table lists fewer than 2 million distinct CDR3 sequences, roughly two fifths of them singletons. The sample was blood. The receptor set was obtained from a human donor in good health. CDR3s include the opening cysteine and the closing phenylalanine or tryptophan. The D gene is left open where the match is weak. Rows may omit the clone size; those that give it use once, few, many or a size class.

j_call v_call d_call clone_size cdr3_aa cdr3_nt
TRBJ2-7 TRBV11-2 - - CASSLEWLNYEQYF TGTGCCAGCAGCTTAGAATGGTTAAACTACGAGCAGTACTTC
TRBJ1-1 TRBV7-2 - - CANSPILRNTEAFF TGTGCCAACAGCCCTATCCTGCGAAACACTGAAGCTTTCTTT
TRBJ2-1 TRBV7-8 - - CASSLANLGQHLYNEQFF TGTGCCAGCAGCTTAGCCAACTTGGGACAACACCTATACAATGAGCAGTTCTTC
TRBJ2-2 TRBV5-1 TRBD1 - CASSLNGQGVTGELFF TGCGCCAGCAGCTTGAACGGACAGGGGGTCACCGGGGAGCTGTTTTTT
TRBJ2-1 TRBV7-9 - - CASSSRGTSNDEQFF TGTGCCAGCAGCTCCAGGGGGACTAGTAACGATGAGCAGTTCTTC
TRBJ2-7 TRBV6-2/TRBV6-3 TRBD2 - CASSQRTSYSYEQYF TGTGCCAGCAGCCAAAGGACTAGCTATTCCTACGAGCAGTACTTC
TRBJ2-7 TRBV12-3/TRBV12-4 - - CASSLVLGASSYEQYF TGTGCCAGCAGTTTAGTCCTGGGGGCAAGCTCCTACGAGCAGTACTTC
TRBJ2-1 TRBV6-6 TRBD2 - CASRLLTSGGANEQFF TGTGCCAGCAGACTCCTGACTAGCGGGGGGGCAAATGAGCAGTTCTTC
TRBJ1-2 TRBV6-6 TRBD1 - CASGSPGTGVGYTF TGTGCCAGCGGATCCCCCGGGACAGGGGTGGGCTACACCTTC
TRBJ1-5 TRBV25-1 - few CASSDTPGNQPQHF TGTGCCAGCAGTGATACGCCTGGCAATCAGCCCCAGCATTTT
TRBJ2-7 TRBV27 - - CASRLVGSFYEQYF TGTGCCAGCAGGTTAGTCGGCAGCTTCTACGAGCAGTACTTC
TRBJ2-1 TRBV4-1 - few CASSQDFQGSGYYNEQFF TGCGCCAGCAGCCAAGATTTTCAGGGTAGCGGATATTACAATGAGCAGTTCTTC
TRBJ2-3 TRBV5-1 - - CASSYPGDMQYF TGCGCCAGCAGCTATCCCGGGGATATGCAGTATTTT
TRBJ1-4 TRBV29-1 - - CSVVGEPTEKLFF TGCAGCGTTGTCGGGGAACCCACGGAAAAACTGTTTTTT
TRBJ2-3 TRBV7-6 - - CASSLVRGTTGVNTQYF TGTGCCAGCAGCTTAGTGAGGGGGACTACCGGGGTGAATACGCAGTATTTT
TRBJ2-1 TRBV28 - - CACSFQGSNEQFF TGTGCCTGCAGTTTTCAGGGCTCGAATGAGCAGTTCTTC
TRBJ2-5 TRBV28 TRBD1 few CASSYDNRGVETQYF TGTGCCAGCAGTTACGACAACAGGGGGGTAGAGACCCAGTACTTC
TRBJ2-1 TRBV15 TRBD2 few CATSRPPSGGINEQFF TGTGCCACCAGCAGACCTCCTAGCGGGGGAATCAATGAGCAGTTCTTC
TRBJ2-6 TRBV27 TRBD1 few CASSWGQGASFNSGANVLTF TGTGCCAGCAGTTGGGGACAGGGGGCCTCCTTTAACTCTGGGGCCAACGTCCTGACTTTC
TRBJ1-2 TRBV7-8 TRBD1 - CASSMLRQGYGYTF TGTGCCAGCAGCATGTTGAGACAGGGCTATGGCTACACCTTC
TRBJ1-6 TRBV19 - - CASSIYWDSPLHF TGTGCCAGTAGTATATATTGGGATTCACCCCTCCACTTT
TRBJ1-1 TRBV6-1 - few CATRGDTEAFF TGTGCTACTCGGGGAGACACTGAAGCTTTCTTT
TRBJ1-4 TRBV29-1 - - CAVREVNEKLFF TGCGCCGTACGGGAGGTTAATGAAAAACTGTTTTTT
TRBJ2-1 TRBV7-2 TRBD2 few CASSPRRAGGLNEQFF TGTGCCAGCAGCCCGAGGCGAGCGGGGGGCCTCAATGAGCAGTTCTTC
TRBJ2-5 TRBV12-3/TRBV12-4 - many CASGQAGETQYF TGTGCCAGCGGTCAGGCCGGAGAGACCCAGTACTTC
TRBJ2-7 TRBV7-9 TRBD2 - CASSLGLAGQNEQYF TGTGCCAGCAGCTTGGGACTAGCGGGACAGAACGAGCAGTACTTC
TRBJ1-1 TRBV4-3 - many CASSQLSNTEAFF TGCGCCAGCAGCCAACTGTCGAACACTGAAGCTTTCTTT
TRBJ2-2 TRBV20-1 TRBD2 once CSARDFYGTSGGSGELFF TGCAGTGCTAGAGATTTCTACGGGACTAGCGGGGGGTCCGGGGAGCTGTTTTTT
TRBJ2-1 TRBV5-4 - few CASSNPGGSYNEQFF TGTGCCAGCTCAAACCCAGGGGGGTCCTACAATGAGCAGTTCTTC
TRBJ2-1 TRBV12-3/TRBV12-4 - few CASSSRTYNEQFF TGTGCCAGCAGTTCTAGAACTTACAATGAGCAGTTCTTC
TRBJ2-3 TRBV2 - few CASSEAPPWGTDTQYF TGTGCCAGCAGTGAAGCGCCGCCTTGGGGCACAGATACGCAGTATTTT
TRBJ1-1 TRBV2 - - CVSSRWSGTEAFF TGTGTCAGCAGCCGGTGGAGTGGCACTGAAGCTTTCTTT
TRBJ2-5 TRBV7-9 - few CAIQGEETQYF TGTGCCATACAAGGGGAAGAGACCCAGTACTTC
TRBJ2-1 TRBV29-1 TRBD2 once CSVPSGSQETQFF TGCAGCGTTCCTAGCGGATCTCAAGAGACCCAGTTCTTC
TRBJ2-3 TRBV6-1 TRBD2 - CASSDSGLVEDTQYF TGTGCCAGCAGTGACTCAGGACTAGTGGAAGATACGCAGTATTTT
TRBJ2-1 TRBV20-1 TRBD2 - CSARDSLAGDNEQFF TGCAGTGCTAGAGACTCCCTAGCGGGGGACAATGAGCAGTTCTTC
TRBJ1-2 TRBV5-1 - - CASSLVGSYGNGYTF TGCGCCAGCAGCTTGGTTGGCAGCTATGGAAATGGCTACACCTTC
TRBJ2-7 TRBV7-2 TRBD1 once CASSLGGQGGWSSYEQYF TGTGCCAGCAGCTTAGGGGGACAGGGGGGATGGAGCTCCTACGAGCAGTACTTC
TRBJ2-4 TRBV7-9 - once CASSLGSANIQYF TGTGCCAGCAGCTTAGGCAGTGCAAACATTCAGTACTTC
TRBJ2-5 TRBV19 TRBD1 - CASRRGGLNDETQYF TGTGCCAGTAGAAGAGGGGGCCTAAATGATGAGACCCAGTACTTC
TRBJ2-1 TRBV7-3 TRBD2 few CASSLAPGGYNEQFF TGTGCCAGCAGCTTAGCCCCGGGGGGTTACAATGAGCAGTTCTTC
TRBJ2-7 TRBV4-1 - few CASSQEGFELGDYEQYF TGCGCCAGCAGCCAAGAGGGTTTCGAACTGGGGGACTACGAGCAGTACTTC
TRBJ2-1 TRBV6-6 TRBD1 - CASYGGTGTYNEQFF TGTGCCAGCTACGGCGGGACAGGGACCTACAATGAGCAGTTCTTC
TRBJ2-1 TRBV19 TRBD2 few CASRVAGAYNEQFF TGTGCCAGCAGGGTAGCGGGGGCTTACAATGAGCAGTTCTTC
TRBJ2-7 TRBV7-6 TRBD1 many CASGTGNEQYF TGTGCCAGCGGGACAGGGAACGAGCAGTACTTC
TRBJ1-2 TRBV4-2 - few CASSQEGPVIYGYTF TGTGCCAGCAGCCAAGAGGGGCCAGTTATCTATGGCTACACCTTC
TRBJ2-3 TRBV25-1 - once CASSEWTGAPPHTQYF TGTGCCAGCAGTGAATGGACGGGGGCGCCCCCCCATACGCAGTATTTT
TRBJ1-1 TRBV7-2 - - CASGGKNTEAFF TGTGCCAGCGGGGGAAAGAACACTGAAGCTTTCTTT
TRBJ2-7 TRBV6-5 - - CASSLRTASSYEQYF TGTGCCAGCAGCCTTCGGACAGCTAGCTCCTACGAGCAGTACTTC
TRBJ2-5 TRBV15 TRBD2 - CATSTYGTTGETQYF TGTGCCACCAGCACTTACGGGACTACCGGGGAGACCCAGTACTTC
TRBJ1-2 TRBV20-1 - few CSARDRPPRDNYGYTF TGCAGTGCTAGAGATCGCCCGCCTCGGGACAACTATGGCTACACCTTC
TRBJ2-5 TRBV14 TRBD1 - CASSPPDRQETQYF TGTGCCAGCAGCCCCCCGGACAGGCAAGAGACCCAGTACTTC
TRBJ2-1 TRBV25-1 TRBD2 - CASSDLLTGGPSSTYYNEQFF TGTGCCAGCAGTGATCTCCTTACGGGGGGGCCCTCCTCTACCTATTACAATGAGCAGTTCTTC
TRBJ2-3 TRBV12-3/TRBV12-4 TRBD1 - CASSSAGGVEADTQYF TGTGCCAGCAGTAGTGCAGGGGGCGTCGAGGCAGATACGCAGTATTTT
TRBJ2-3 TRBV24-1 - few CATSDLHFEGTQYF TGTGCCACCAGTGATTTGCATTTTGAGGGTACGCAGTATTTT